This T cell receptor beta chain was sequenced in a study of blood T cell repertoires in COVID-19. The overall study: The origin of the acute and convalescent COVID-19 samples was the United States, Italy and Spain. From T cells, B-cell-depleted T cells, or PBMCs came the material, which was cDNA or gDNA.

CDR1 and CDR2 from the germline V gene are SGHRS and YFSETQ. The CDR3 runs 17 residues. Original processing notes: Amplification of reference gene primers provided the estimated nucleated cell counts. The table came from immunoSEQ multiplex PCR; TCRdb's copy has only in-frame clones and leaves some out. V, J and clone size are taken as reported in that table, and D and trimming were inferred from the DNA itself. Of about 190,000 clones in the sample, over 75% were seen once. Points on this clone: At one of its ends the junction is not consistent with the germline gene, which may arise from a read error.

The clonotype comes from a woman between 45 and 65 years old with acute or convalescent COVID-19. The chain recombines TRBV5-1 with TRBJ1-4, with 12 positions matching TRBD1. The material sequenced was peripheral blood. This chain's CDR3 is CASNLGTGGFRNEKLFF. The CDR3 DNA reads TGCGCCAGCAACTTGGGGACAGGGGGCTTCCGTAATGAAAAACTGTTTTTT.